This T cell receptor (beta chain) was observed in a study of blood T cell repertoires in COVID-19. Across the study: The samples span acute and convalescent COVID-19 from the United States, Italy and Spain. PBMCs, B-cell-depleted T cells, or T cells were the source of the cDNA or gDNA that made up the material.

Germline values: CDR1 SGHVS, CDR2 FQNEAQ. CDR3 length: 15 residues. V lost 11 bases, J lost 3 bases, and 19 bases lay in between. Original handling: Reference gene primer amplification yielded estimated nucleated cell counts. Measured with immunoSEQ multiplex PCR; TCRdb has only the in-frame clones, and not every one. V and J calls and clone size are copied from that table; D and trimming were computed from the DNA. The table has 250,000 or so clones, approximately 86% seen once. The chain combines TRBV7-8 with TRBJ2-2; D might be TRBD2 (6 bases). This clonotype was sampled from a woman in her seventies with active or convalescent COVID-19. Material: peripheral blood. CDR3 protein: CAGDLSAGYTGELFF. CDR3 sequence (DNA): TGTGCCGGCGACCTAAGTGCGGGGTACACCGGGGAGCTGTTTTTT.